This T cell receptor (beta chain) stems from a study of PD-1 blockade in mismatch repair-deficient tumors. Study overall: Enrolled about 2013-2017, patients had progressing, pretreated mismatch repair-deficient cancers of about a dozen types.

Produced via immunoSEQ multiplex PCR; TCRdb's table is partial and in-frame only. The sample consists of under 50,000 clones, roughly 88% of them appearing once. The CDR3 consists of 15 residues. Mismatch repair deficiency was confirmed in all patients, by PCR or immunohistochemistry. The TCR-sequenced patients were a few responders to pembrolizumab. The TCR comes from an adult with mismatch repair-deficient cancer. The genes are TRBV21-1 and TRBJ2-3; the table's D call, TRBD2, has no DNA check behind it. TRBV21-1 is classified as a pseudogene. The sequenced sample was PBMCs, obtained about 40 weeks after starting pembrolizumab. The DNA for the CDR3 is TGTGCCAGCCCGACTAGCGGGGAGAGAAGGAGTACGCAGTATTTT. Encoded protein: CASPTSGERRSTQYF.